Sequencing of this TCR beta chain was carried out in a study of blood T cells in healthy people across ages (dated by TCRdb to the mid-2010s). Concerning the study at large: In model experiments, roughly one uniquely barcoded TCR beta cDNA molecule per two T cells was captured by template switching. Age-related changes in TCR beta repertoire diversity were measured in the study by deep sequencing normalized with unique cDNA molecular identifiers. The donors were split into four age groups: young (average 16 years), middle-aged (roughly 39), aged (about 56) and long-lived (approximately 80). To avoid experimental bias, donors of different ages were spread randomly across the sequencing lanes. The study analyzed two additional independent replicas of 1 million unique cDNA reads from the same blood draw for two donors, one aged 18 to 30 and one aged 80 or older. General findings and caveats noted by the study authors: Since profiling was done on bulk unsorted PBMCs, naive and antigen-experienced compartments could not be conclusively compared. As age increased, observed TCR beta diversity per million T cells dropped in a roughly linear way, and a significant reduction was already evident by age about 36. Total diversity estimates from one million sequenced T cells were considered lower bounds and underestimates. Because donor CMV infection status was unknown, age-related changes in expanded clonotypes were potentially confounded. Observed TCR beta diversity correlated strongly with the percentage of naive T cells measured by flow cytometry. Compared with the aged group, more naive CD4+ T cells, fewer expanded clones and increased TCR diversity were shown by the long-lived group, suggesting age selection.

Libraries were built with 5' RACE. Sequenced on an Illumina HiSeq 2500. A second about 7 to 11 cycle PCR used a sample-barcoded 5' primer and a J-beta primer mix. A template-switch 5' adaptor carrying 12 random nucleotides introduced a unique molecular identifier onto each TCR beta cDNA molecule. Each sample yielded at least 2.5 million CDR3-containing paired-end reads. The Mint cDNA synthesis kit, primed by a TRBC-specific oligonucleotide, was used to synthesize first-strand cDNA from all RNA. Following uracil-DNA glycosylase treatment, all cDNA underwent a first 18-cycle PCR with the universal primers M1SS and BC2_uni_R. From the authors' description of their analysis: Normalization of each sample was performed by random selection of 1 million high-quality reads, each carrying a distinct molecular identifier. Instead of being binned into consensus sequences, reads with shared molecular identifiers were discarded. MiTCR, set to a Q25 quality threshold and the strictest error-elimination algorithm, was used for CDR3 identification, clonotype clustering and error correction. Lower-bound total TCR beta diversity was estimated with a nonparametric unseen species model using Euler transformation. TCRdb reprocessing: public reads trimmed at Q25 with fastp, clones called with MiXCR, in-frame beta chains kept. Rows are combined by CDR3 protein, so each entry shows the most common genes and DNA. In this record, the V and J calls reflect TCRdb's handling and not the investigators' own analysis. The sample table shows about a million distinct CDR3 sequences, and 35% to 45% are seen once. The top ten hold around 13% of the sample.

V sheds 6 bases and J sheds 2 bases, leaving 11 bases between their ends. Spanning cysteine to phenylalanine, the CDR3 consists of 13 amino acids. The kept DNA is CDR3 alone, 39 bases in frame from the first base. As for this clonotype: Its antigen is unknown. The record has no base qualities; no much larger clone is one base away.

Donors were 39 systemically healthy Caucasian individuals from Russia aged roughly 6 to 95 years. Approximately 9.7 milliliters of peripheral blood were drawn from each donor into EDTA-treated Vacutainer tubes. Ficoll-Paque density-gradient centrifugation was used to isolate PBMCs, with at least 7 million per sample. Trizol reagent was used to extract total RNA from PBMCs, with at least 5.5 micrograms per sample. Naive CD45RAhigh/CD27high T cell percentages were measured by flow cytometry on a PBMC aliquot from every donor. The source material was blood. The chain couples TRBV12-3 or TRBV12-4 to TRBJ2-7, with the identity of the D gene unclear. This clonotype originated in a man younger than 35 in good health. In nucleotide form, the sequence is TGTGCCAGCAGCGTCCGGATGCCCTACGAGCAGTACTTC. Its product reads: CASSVRMPYEQYF.